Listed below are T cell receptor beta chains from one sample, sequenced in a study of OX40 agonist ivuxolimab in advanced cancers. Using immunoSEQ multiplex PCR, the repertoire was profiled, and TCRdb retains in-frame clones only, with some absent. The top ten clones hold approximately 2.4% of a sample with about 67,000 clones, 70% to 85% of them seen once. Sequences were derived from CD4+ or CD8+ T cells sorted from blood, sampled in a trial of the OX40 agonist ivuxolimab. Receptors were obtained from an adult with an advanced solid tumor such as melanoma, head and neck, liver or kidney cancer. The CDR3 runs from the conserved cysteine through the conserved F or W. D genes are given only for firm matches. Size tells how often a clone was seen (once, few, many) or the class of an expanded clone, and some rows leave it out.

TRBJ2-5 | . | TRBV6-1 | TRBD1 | TGTGCCAGCAGTGGGACAGGGAGGGAGACCCAGTACTTC | CASSGTGRETQYF
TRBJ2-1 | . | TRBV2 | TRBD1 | TGTGCCAGCAGTACAACGGGACAGTTTCCTAGCAATGAGCAGTTCTTC | CASSTTGQFPSNEQFF
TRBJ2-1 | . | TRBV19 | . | TGTGCCAGTAGTAGCAGGGAAAGCTCCTACAATGAGCAGTTCTTC | CASSSRESSYNEQFF
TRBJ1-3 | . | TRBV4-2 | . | TGTGCCAGCAGCCAAGACGGATACTCTGGAAACACCATATATTTT | CASSQDGYSGNTIYF
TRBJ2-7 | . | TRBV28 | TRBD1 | TGTGCCAGCGGTGACAGGGGGCTGTACGAGCAGTACTTC | CASGDRGLYEQYF
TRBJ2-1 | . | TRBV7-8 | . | TGTGCCAGCAGCTTAGCGCGGCGTTTAAGCTCCTACAATGAGCAGTTCTTC | CASSLARRLSSYNEQFF
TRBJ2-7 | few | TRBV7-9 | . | TGTGCCAGCAGCTTAGTAGAAGGGGGCGAGCAGTACTTC | CASSLVEGGEQYF
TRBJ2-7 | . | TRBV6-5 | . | TGTGCCAGTTCCGGGACATCCCCCTACGAGCAGTACTTC | CASSGTSPYEQYF
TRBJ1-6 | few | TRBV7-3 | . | TGTGCCAGCAGCGAAGACGGGTTCTCCCGAAATTCACCCCTCCACTTT | CASSEDGFSRNSPLHF
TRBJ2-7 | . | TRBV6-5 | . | TGTGCCAGCAGTAGACAGAGCGGACCTTCCTACGAGCAGTACTTC | CASSRQSGPSYEQYF
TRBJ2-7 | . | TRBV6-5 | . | TGTGCCAGCAGTTACATCGGGGCGGCGGAGGCCTACGAGCAGTACTTC | CASSYIGAAEAYEQYF
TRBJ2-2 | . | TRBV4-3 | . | TGCGCCAGCAGCCCAAGCCTAACCGGGGAGCTGTTTTTT | CASSPSLTGELFF
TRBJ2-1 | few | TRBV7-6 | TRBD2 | TGTGCCAGCAGCCGACAACTAGCGGGGAACAATGAGCAGTTCTTC | CASSRQLAGNNEQFF
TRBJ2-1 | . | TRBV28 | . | TGTGCCACCGCTGGGGGCAGCTACAATGAGCAGTTCTTC | CATAGGSYNEQFF
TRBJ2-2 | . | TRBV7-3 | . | TGTGCCAGCAGCCCCTCACTTGCGAGTAACACCGGGGAGCTGTTTTTT | CASSPSLASNTGELFF
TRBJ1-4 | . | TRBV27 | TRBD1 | TGTGCCAGCAGTTGGACAGGGGGCGTTAAACTGTTTTTT | CASSWTGGVKLFF
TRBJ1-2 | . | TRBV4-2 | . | TGTGCCAGCAGCCAGTCAACCGGGACCACTTATGGCTACACCTTC | CASSQSTGTTYGYTF
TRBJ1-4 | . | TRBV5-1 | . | TGCGCCAGCAGCTTGGGACAGAATAATGAAAAACTGTTTTTT | CASSLGQNNEKLFF
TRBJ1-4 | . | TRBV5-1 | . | TGCGCCAGCAGCCCGTGGGAGGGTCTAAATGAAAAACTGTTTTTT | CASSPWEGLNEKLFF
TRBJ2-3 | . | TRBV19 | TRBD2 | TGTGCCAGTAGTGTTGGGACTAGCGGGGGGGCCGATACGCAGTATTTT | CASSVGTSGGADTQYF
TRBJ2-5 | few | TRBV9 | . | TGTGCCAGCAGCGGCGGGACCTTAGGCCAAGAGACCCAGTACTTC | CASSGGTLGQETQYF
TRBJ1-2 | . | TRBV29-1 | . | TGCAGCGTCTCAGGGACCCTTAACTATGGCTACACCTTC | CSVSGTLNYGYTF
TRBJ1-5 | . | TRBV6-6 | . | TGTGCCAGCAATACAGGGAATCAGCCCCAGCATTTT | CASNTGNQPQHF
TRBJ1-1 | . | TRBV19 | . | TGTGCCAGTAGTATAATGTCGGGGAGGGCTGAAGCTTTCTTT | CASSIMSGRAEAFF
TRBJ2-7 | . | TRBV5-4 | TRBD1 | TGTGCCAGCAGCCTTACAGGGGCCCCATCCTACGAGCAGTACTTC | CASSLTGAPSYEQYF
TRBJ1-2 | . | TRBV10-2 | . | TGCGCCAGCAGTGTCCAGTCGGGCGGCTTCTATGCCTATGGCTACACCTTC | CASSVQSGGFYAYGYTF
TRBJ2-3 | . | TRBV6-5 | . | TGTGCCAGCACCTCACCTTTTCGGGGAGATACGCAGTATTTT | CASTSPFRGDTQYF
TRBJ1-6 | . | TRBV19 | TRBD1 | TGTGCCAGTAGTATCGACGGACAGGGGATTTCCTCACCCCTCCACTTT | CASSIDGQGISSPLHF
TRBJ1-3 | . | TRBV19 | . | TGTGCCAGTAGTGCCCGTGGGCCCTCTGGAAACACCATATATTTT | CASSARGPSGNTIYF
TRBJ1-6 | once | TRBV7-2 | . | TGTGCCAGCAGCTTAGTTGGGGGGACACCCCTCCACTTT | CASSLVGGTPLHF
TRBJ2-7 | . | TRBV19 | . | TGTGCCAGTAGTAGGAGTGGTGTCGACGAGCAGTACTTC | CASSRSGVDEQYF
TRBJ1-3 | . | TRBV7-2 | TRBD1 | TGTGCCAGCAGCTTAGCCGGGACAGGGCCAGGAAACACCATATATTTT | CASSLAGTGPGNTIYF
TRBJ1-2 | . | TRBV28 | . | TGTGCCAGCACGCACGGAGGGCTGGGACCTAACTATGGCTACACCTTC | CASTHGGLGPNYGYTF
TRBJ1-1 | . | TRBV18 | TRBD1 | TGTGCCAGCTCATTCTCGACAGGGGGGGACACTGAAGCTTTCTTT | CASSFSTGGDTEAFF
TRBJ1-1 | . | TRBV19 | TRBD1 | TGTGCCAGTAGGGACAGGGGGAACACTGAAGCTTTCTTT | CASRDRGNTEAFF
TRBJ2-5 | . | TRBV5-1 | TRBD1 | TGCGCCAGCAGCTTACAGGGGGCGGAGGAGACCCAGTACTTC | CASSLQGAEETQYF
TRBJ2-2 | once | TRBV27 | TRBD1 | TGTGCCACTAGACAGGGGGCCGCCGGGGAGCTGTTTTTT | CATRQGAAGELFF
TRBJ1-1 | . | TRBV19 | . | TGTGCCAGTACGCCCGGGCGAACTGAAGCTTTCTTT | CASTPGRTEAFF
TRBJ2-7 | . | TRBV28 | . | TGTGCCAGCAGTTTCCCCGCGAAGGAGGGAAACGAGCAGTACTTC | CASSFPAKEGNEQYF
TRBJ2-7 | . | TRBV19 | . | TGTGCCAGTAGTATAGAAGGCAGCGGGTACTCCGAGCAGTACTTC | CASSIEGSGYSEQYF